The present T cell receptor beta chain was sequenced within a study of T cell responses to AZD1222 COVID-19 vaccine. General study findings and limits: After the peak T cell response, and only then, were repertoires sampled. The donor group comprised mostly white British people and more females; the analysis possibly underestimated clonal diversity.

Repertoires were generated with immunoSEQ multiplex PCR, while TCRdb's copy carries only in-frame clones and drops some. The repertoire holds about 100,000 clones, roughly nine tenths seen once, with around 3.3% in the top ten. Concerning this clone: What it recognizes is unknown.

The CDR3 runs to 14 residues. In germline, CDR1 is SNHLY, CDR2 FYNNEI. V gave up 4 bases and J gave up 0 bases, with 9 bases separating them. The material was peripheral blood, obtained on day 0 of MenACWY control vaccination. The chain carries TRBV2 and TRBJ1-1, with a tentative D call TRBD1 (6 bases). The receptor's source is an adult in good health. The CDR3 sequence is CASSVEGVNTEAFF. The CDR3, as DNA: TGTGCCAGCAGTGTTGAGGGGGTGAACACTGAAGCTTTCTTT.